A single sample gave rise to the 16 T cell receptor beta chains below, sequenced in a study of T cell responses to AZD1222 COVID-19 vaccine. Only in-frame clones appear in the TCRdb table, and some are missing; sequencing was by immunoSEQ multiplex PCR. The table lists 89,000 or so clones, approximately 90% of them singletons. The starting material was peripheral blood, obtained 28 days after the second AZD1222 dose. These receptor sequences come from an adult who received the AZD1222 COVID-19 vaccine.

The chain couples TRBV7-2 to TRBJ1-1; a weak D match, TRBD1 (5 bases). V shed 1 base and J shed 1 base, with 16 bases lying between them. The CDR3 consists of 17 residues. Germline CDR1 and CDR2: SGHTA and FQGNSA. For the CDR3, the DNA is TGTGCCAGCAGCTTAGTGGCCGTAGGGGCTCGGAACACTGAAGCTTTCTTT. It codes for CASSLVAVGARNTEAFF.

Here the CDR3 DNA reads TGCAGTGCCCCGGACAGCTCTGAAGCTTTCTTT. As protein: CSAPDSSEAFF. This chain uses TRBV20-1 with TRBJ1-1; tentatively, D is TRBD1 (6 bases). The V end was cut by 6 bases, the J end by 6 bases, with 11 bases between. This CDR3 is built from 11 residues. CDR1 and CDR2 (germline): DFQATT, SNEGSKA (reference sequence).

V is TRBV12-3 or TRBV12-4 and J is TRBJ1-2; no firm D call. V was pared by 2 bases and J by 1 base, with 2 bases between. The CDR3 contains 12 residues. The CDR3 bases are TGTGCCAGCAGTTTAAATAACTATGGCTACACCTTC. Translation: CASSLNNYGYTF.

This chain joins TRBV28 and TRBJ2-1, with D perhaps TRBD1 (5 bases). This CDR3 is 12 amino acids long. CDR1 and CDR2 from the germline V gene are MDHEN and SYDVKM. The CDR3 region is CASDTFNNEQFF. The CDR3 DNA is TGTGCTTCGGACACTTTCAACAATGAGCAGTTCTTC.

The rearrangement links TRBV12-5 to TRBJ2-3; D is unresolved. The germline gives CDR1 LGHNT, CDR2 FRNRAP. The V and J ends lost 3 bases and 2 bases respectively, with 3 bases between them. This CDR3 region has 12 residues. The CDR3 is CASGFNTDTQYF. CDR3 nucleotides: TGTGCTAGTGGTTTCAACACAGATACGCAGTATTTT.

The CDR3 DNA reads as TGTGCCAGCAGCTTAGGGAGTAGACCACCCCTCCACTTT. Amino acids: CASSLGSRPPLHF. The chain has TRBV11-1 and TRBJ1-6; D unresolved. V was clipped by 1 base and J by 11 bases, with 9 bases between them. CDR3 length: 13 residues. The germline gives CDR1 SGHAT, CDR2 FQDESV (reference sequence).

This chain uses TRBV5-4 with TRBJ1-1, with 7 bases that match TRBD1. CDR1 SGHNT and CDR2 YYREEE come from the germline V gene (reference sequence). This CDR3 contains 14 residues. Germline trimming cut 1 base from V and 5 bases from J; bases unmatched to any gene: 5. CDR3 nucleotides: TGTGCCAGCAGCTTGTCACAGGGGAGGACTGAAGCTTTCTTT. Encoded protein: CASSLSQGRTEAFF.

The genes are TRBV12-3 or TRBV12-4 and TRBJ1-5; 7 nucleotides match TRBD1. V trimming: 9 bases; J trimming: 7 bases; junction bases outside the gene matches: 9. CDR3 length: 13 residues. The CDR3 spells CASQDRLPQPQHF. The DNA of the CDR3 is TGTGCCAGTCAGGACAGGCTTCCCCAGCCCCAGCATTTT.

This clone was detected only a few times. The genes are TRBV6-6 and TRBJ2-1; D may match TRBD1 or TRBD2 (5 bases each). Germline CDR1 MNHNY, CDR2 SVGAGI (reference sequence). Trimming pared 2 bases from V and 2 bases from J, leaving 10 bases between. CDR3 length: 15 amino acids. DNA for the CDR3: TGTGCCAGCAGTTACCGGGACGGAACCTACAATGAGCAGTTCTTC. It specifies CASSYRDGTYNEQFF.

This sequence joins TRBV19 and TRBJ2-5; D is undetermined. The CDR3 totals 13 residues. Trimming cost V 3 bases and J 3 bases, with 8 bases left between them. Germline lookup yields CDR1 LNHDA and CDR2 SQIVND (reference sequence). CDR3 sequence: CASSMRQEETQYF. CDR3 coding DNA: TGTGCCAGTAGTATGCGGCAGGAAGAGACCCAGTACTTC. Together with reference TRBV19 and TRBJ2-5, the CDR3 gives the full variable domain: DGGITQSPKYLFRKEGQNVTLSCEQNLNHDAMYWYRQDPGQGLRLIYYSQIVNDFQKGDIAEGYSVSREKKESFPLTVTSAQKNPTAFYLCASSMRQEETQYFGPGTRLLVL.

This clone was counted a few times. The CDR3 is CAWSNGLGNTGELFF. The CDR3 DNA reads as TGTGCCTGGAGTAACGGACTAGGGAACACCGGGGAGCTGTTTTTT. This chain connects TRBV30 to TRBJ2-2; 7 positions agree with TRBD2. This CDR3 spans 15 amino acids. V was pared by 2 bases and J by 1 base, with 4 bases of the junction left unmatched. Germline CDR1 GTSNPN, CDR2 SVGIG (reference sequence).

CDR3 sequence (DNA): TGTGCCAGCAGCTTTGGGGGGCTAAACACTGAAGCTTTCTTT. It is translated as CASSFGGLNTEAFF. The chain carries TRBV7-3 and TRBJ1-1, with D tentatively TRBD1 (6 bases). V shed 3 bases and J shed 2 bases, with 10 bases lying between them. The CDR3 covers 14 residues. The V gene's germline CDR1 is SGHTA and CDR2 FQGTGA.

About this clone itself: An end of the junction differs from the germline gene, which may be a read error. V gene TRBV5-1 combines with J gene TRBJ2-3; D gene uncertain. The CDR3 has 14 amino acids. Germline CDR1 SGHRS, CDR2 YFSETQ. The CDR3 DNA is TGCGCCAGCAGCTTGGAGGCTGGCACAGCTACGCAGTATTTT. This codes for CASSLEAGTATQYF.

This clone is medium-sized (0.01 to 0.1%) in the sample. The rearrangement uses TRBV28 and TRBJ2-3; D call uncertain. The V end was cut by 3 bases, the J end by 1 base, with 17 bases between. Per germline, CDR1 MDHEN and CDR2 SYDVKM. The CDR3 is made up of 17 amino acids. CDR3 DNA sequence: TGTGCCAGCAGTTTTTCCCAAGGTTCTGAGGGCACAGATACGCAGTATTTT. Amino acid sequence: CASSFSQGSEGTDTQYF. The full variable domain, completed using reference TRBV28 and TRBJ2-3, is DVKVTQSSRYLVKRTGEKVFLECVQDMDHENMFWYRQDPGLGLRLIYFSYDVKMKEKGDIPEGYSVSREKKERFSLILESASTNQTSMYLCASSFSQGSEGTDTQYFGPGTRLTVL.

The chain joins TRBV7-8 to TRBJ1-2; perhaps TRBD1 as D (5 bases). CDR1 and CDR2 (germline): SGHVS, FQNEAQ. Trimming removed 3 bases from V and 5 bases from J, with 16 bases in between. The CDR3 has 15 residues. This chain's CDR3 is CASSFGGAETYGYTF. CDR3 DNA sequence: TGTGCCAGCAGCTTTGGTGGGGCGGAGACGTATGGCTACACCTTC.

The chain links TRBV5-4 to TRBJ2-3, with D possibly TRBD2 on 6 matching bases. CDR3 size: 16 residues. CDR1 and CDR2 (germline): SGHNT, YYREEE (reference sequence). V gave up 1 base and J gave up 2 bases, with 14 bases separating them. CDR3 coding DNA: TGTGCCAGCAGCTTGCTTCCTAGCGTTGACACAGATACGCAGTATTTT. Amino acids: CASSLLPSVDTDTQYF. Filled out from reference TRBV5-4 and TRBJ2-3, the complete variable domain reads ETGVTQSPTHLIKTRGQQVTLRCSSQSGHNTVSWYQQALGQGPQFIFQYYREEENGRGNFPPRFSGLQFPNYSSELNVNALELDDSALYLCASSLLPSVDTDTQYFGPGTRLTVL.